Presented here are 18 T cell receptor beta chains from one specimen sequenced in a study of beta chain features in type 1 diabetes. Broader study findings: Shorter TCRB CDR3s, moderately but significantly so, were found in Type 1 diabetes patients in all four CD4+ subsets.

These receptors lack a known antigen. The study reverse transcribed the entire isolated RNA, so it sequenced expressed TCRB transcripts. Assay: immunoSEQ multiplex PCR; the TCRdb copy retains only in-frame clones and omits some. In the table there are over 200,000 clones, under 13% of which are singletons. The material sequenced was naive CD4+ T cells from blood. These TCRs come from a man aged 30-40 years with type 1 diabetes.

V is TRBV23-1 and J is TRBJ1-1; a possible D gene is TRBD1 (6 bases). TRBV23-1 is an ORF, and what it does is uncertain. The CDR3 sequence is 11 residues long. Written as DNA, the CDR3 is TGCGCAGTCCGGGGGGGCGGTGAAGCTTTCTTT. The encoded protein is CAVRGGGEAFF.

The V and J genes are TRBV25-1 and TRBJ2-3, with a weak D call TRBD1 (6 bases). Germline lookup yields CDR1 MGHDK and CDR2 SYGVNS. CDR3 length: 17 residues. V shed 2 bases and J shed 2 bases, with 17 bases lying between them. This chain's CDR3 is CASSETRWTENTDTQYF. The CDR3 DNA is TGTGCCAGCAGTGAAACGAGGTGGACAGAAAACACAGATACGCAGTATTTT. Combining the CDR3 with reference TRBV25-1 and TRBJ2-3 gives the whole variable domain EADIYQTPRYLVIGTGKKITLECSQTMGHDKMYWYQQDPGMELHLIHYSYGVNSTEKGDLSSESTVSRIRTEHFPLTLESARPSHTSQYLCASSETRWTENTDTQYFGPGTRLTVL.

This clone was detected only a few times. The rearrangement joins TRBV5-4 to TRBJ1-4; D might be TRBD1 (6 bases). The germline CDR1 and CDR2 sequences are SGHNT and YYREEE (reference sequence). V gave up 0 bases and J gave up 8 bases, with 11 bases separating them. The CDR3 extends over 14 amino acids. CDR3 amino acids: CASSLAGVEEKLFF. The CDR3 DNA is TGTGCCAGCAGCTTGGCAGGGGTGGAAGAAAAACTGTTTTTT.

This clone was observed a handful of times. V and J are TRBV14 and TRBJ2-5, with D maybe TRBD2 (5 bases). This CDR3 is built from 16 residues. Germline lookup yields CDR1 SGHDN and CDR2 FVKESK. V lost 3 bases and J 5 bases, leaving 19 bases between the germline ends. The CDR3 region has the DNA TGTGCCAGCAGCCAGGAAGGACTCGATAGTGGGGAGACCCAGTACTTC. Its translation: CASSQEGLDSGETQYF.

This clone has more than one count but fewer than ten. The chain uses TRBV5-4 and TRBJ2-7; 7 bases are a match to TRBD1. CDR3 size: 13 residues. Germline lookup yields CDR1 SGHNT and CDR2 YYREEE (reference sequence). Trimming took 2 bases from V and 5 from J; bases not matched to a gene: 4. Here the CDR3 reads CASSFTGVHEQYF. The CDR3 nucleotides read TGTGCCAGCAGCTTTACAGGGGTCCACGAGCAGTACTTC.

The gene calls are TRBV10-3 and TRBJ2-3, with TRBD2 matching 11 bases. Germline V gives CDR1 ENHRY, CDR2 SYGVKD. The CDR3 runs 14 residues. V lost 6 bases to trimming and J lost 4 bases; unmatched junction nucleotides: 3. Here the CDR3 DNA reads TGTGCCATCAGGAGACTAGCGGGATCAGATACGCAGTATTTT. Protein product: CAIRRLAGSDTQYF.

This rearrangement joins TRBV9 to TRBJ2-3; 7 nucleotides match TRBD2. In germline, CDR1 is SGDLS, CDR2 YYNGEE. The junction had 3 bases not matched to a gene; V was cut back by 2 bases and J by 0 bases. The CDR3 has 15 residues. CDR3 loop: CASSVLAVSTDTQYF. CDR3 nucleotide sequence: TGTGCCAGCAGCGTCCTAGCGGTTAGCACAGATACGCAGTATTTT.

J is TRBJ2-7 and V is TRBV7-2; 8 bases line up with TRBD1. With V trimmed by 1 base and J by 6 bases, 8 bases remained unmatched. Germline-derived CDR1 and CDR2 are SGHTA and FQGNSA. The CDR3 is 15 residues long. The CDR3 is CASSLVSGTGTEQYF. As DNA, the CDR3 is TGTGCCAGCAGCTTAGTCTCCGGGACAGGTACCGAGCAGTACTTC.

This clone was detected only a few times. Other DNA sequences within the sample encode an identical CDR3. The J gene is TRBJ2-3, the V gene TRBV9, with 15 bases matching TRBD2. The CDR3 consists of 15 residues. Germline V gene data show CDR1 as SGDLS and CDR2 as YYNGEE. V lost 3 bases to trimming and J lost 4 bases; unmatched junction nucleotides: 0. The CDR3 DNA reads TGTGCCAGCAGCGGGACTAGCGGGGGGGCAGATACGCAGTATTTT. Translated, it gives CASSGTSGGADTQYF.

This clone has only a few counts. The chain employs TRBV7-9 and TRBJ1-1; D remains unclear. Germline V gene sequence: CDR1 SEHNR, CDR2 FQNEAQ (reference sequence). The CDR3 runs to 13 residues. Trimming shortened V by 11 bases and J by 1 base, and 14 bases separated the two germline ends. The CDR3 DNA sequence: TGTGCCCTTACGGTGGGGAGGAACACTGAAGCTTTCTTT. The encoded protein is CALTVGRNTEAFF.

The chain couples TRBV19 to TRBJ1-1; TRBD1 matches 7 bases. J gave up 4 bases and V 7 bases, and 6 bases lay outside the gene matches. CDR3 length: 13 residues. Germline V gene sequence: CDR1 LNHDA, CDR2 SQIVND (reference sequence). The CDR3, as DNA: TGTGCCAGTACCGACAGGGTCGGCACTGAAGCTTTCTTT. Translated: CASTDRVGTEAFF.

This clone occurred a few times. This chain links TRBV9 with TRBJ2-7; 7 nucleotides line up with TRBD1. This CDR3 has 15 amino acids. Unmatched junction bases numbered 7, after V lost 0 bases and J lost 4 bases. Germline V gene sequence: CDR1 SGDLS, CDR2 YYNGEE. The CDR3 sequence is CASSVDPQGSYEQYF. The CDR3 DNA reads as TGTGCCAGCAGCGTAGATCCACAGGGGAGTTACGAGCAGTACTTC.

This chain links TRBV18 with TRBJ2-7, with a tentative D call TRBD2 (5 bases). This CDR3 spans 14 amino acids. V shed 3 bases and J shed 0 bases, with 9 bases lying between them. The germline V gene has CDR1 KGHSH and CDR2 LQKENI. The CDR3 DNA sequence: TGTGCCAGCTCACCGGAGGTCGGCTCCTACGAGCAGTACTTC. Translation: CASSPEVGSYEQYF.

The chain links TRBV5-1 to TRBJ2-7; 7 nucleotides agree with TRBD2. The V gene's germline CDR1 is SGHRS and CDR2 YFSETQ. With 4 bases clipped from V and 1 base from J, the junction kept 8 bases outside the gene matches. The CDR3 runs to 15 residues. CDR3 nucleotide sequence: TGCGCCAGCAGCCGGGGGGACTCAGGATCCTACGAGCAGTACTTC. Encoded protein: CASSRGDSGSYEQYF.

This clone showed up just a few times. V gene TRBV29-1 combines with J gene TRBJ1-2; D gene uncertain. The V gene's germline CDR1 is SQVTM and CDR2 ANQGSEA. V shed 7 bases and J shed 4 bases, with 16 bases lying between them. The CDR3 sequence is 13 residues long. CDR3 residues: CSAVLEEIYGYTF. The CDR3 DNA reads TGCAGCGCCGTTCTCGAGGAGATCTATGGCTACACCTTC.

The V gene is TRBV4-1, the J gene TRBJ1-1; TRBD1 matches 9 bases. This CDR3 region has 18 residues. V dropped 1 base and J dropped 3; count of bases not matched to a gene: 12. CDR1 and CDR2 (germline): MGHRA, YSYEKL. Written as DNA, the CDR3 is TGCGCCAGCAGCCAAGGGTCGGCGTACAGGGGGCTGGACACTGAAGCTTTCTTT. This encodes CASSQGSAYRGLDTEAFF.

CDR3 in DNA: TGTGCCACCAGCAGAGATGGGAGGTACGAGCAGTACTTC. Encoded protein: CATSRDGRYEQYF. V and J are TRBV15 and TRBJ2-7, with D possibly being TRBD2 (6 bases). Trimming cost V 0 bases and J 4 bases, with 7 bases left between them. Germline values: CDR1 LNHNV, CDR2 YYDKDF (reference sequence). The CDR3 covers 13 residues.

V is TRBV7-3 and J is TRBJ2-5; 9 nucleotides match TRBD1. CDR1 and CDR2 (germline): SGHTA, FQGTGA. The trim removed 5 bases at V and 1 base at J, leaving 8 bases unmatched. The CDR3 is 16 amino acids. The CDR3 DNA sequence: TGTGCCAGCAGCGATCCCCGGACAGGGGCCCAAGAGACCCAGTACTTC. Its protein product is CASSDPRTGAQETQYF. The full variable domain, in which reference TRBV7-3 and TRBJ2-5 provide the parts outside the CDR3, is GAGVSQTPSNKVTEKGKYVELRCDPISGHTALYWYRQSLGQGPEFLIYFQGTGAADDSGLPNDRFFAVRPEGSVSTLKIQRTERGDSAVYLCASSDPRTGAQETQYFGPGTRLLVL.